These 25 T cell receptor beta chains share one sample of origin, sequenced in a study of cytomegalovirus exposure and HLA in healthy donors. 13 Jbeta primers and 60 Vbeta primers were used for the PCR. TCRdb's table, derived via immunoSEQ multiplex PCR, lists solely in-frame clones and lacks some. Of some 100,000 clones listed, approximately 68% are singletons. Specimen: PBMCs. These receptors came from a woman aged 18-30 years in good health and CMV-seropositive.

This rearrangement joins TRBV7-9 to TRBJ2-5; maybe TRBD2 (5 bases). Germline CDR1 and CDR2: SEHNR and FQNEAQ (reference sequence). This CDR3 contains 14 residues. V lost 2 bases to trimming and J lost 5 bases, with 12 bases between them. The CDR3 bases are TGTGCCAGCAGCTTAACCGGCGGGCGGGAGACCCAGTACTTC. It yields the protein CASSLTGGRETQYF.

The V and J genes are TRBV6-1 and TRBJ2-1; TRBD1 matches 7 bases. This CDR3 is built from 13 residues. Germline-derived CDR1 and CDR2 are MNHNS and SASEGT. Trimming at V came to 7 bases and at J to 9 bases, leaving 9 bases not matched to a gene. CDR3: CASKGGWWAEQFF. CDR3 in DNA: TGTGCCAGCAAAGGGGGCTGGTGGGCTGAGCAGTTCTTC.

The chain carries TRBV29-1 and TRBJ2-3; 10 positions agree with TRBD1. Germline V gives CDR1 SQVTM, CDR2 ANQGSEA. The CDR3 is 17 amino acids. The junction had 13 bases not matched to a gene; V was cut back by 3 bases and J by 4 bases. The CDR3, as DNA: TGCAGCGTTGACATGTGGATCGGGACAGGGGTCGCAGATACGCAGTATTTT. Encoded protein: CSVDMWIGTGVADTQYF.

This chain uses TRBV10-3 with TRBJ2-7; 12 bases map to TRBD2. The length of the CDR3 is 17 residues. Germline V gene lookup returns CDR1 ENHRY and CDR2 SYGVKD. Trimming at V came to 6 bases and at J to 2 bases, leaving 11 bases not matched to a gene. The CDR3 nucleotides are TGTGCCATCAGATCGACTAGCGGGAGACAGGGGACCTACGAGCAGTACTTC. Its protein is CAIRSTSGRQGTYEQYF.

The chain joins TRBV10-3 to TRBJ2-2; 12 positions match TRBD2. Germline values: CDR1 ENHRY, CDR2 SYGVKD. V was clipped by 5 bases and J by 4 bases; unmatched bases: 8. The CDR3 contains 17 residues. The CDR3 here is CAISPTSGSTSTGELFF. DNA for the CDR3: TGTGCCATCAGTCCGACTAGCGGGAGTACTAGCACCGGGGAGCTGTTTTTT.

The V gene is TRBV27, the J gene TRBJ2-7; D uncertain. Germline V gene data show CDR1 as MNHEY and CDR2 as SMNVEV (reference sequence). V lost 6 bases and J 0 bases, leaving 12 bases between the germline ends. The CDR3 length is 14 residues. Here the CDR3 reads CASSRQGLSYEQYF. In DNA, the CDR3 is TGTGCCAGCAGCCGACAAGGCCTCTCCTACGAGCAGTACTTC.

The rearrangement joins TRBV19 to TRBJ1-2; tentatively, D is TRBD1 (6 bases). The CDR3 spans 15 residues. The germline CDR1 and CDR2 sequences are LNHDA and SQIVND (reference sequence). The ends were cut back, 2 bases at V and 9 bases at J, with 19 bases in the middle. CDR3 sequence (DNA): TGTGCCAGTAGTATATCCGCTCGGGACACTCGGCGCTACACCTTC. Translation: CASSISARDTRRYTF.

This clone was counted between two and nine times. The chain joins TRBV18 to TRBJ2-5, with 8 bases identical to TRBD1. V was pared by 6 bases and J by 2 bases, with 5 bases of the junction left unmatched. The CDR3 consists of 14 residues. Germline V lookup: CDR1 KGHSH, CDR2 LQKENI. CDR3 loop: CASSPGTGQETQYF. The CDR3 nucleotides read TGTGCCAGCTCCCCGGGGACAGGACAAGAGACCCAGTACTTC.

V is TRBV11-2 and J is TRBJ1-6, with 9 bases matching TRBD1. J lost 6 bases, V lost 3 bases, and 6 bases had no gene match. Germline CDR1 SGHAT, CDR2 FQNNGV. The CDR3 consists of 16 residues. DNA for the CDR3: TGTGCCAGCAGCTTGGGGACAGGGAGTCTTAATTCACCCCTCCACTTT. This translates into CASSLGTGSLNSPLHF.

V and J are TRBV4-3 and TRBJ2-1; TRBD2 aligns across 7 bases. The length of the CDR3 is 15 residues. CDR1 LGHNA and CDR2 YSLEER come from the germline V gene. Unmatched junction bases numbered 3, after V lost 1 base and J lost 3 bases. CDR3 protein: CASSQVPSGYNEQFF. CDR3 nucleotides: TGCGCCAGCAGCCAAGTACCTAGCGGCTACAATGAGCAGTTCTTC.

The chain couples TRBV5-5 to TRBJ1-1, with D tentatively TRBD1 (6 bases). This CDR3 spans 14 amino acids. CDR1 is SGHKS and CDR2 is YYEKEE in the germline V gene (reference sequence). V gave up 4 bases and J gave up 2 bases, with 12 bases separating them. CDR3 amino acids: CASSQRTANTEAFF. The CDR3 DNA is TGTGCCAGCAGCCAACGGACAGCCAACACTGAAGCTTTCTTT.

CDR3 sequence: CASSLAPGNTEAFF. In DNA, the CDR3 is TGTGCCAGCAGCTTAGCCCCGGGGAACACTGAAGCTTTCTTT. The chain carries TRBV11-2 and TRBJ1-1; D is ambiguous. The CDR3 sequence is 14 residues long. Trimming pared 1 base from V and 1 base from J, leaving 7 bases between. The germline V gene encodes CDR1 SGHAT and CDR2 FQNNGV.

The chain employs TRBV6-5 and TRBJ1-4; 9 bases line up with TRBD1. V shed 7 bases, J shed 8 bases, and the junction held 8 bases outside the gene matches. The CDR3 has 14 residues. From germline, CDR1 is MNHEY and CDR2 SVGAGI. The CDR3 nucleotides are TGTGCCAGCACTAAGGACAGGGGCGGCGAAAAACTGTTTTTT. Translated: CASTKDRGGEKLFF.

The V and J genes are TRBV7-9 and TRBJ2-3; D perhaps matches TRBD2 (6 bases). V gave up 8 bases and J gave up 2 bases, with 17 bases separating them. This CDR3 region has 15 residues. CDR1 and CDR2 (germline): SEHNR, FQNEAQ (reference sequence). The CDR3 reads CASGTGVSDTDTQYF. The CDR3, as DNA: TGTGCCAGCGGAACGGGAGTCAGTGACACAGATACGCAGTATTTT.

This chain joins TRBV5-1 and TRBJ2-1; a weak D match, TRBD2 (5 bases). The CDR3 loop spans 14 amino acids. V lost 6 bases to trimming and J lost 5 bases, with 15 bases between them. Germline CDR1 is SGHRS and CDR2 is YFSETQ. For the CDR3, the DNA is TGCGCCAGCAACACGGGGTCTTCCCACAATGAGCAGTTCTTC. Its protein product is CASNTGSSHNEQFF. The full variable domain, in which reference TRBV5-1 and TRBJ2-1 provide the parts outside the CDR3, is KAGVTQTPRYLIKTRGQQVTLSCSPISGHRSVSWYQQTPGQGLQFLFEYFSETQRNKGNFPGRFSGRQFSNSRSEMNVSTLELGDSALYLCASNTGSSHNEQFFGPGTRLTVL.

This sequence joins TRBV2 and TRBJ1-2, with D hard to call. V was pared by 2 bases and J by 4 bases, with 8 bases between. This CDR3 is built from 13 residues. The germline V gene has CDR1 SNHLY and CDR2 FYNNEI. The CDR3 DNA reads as TGTGCCAGCAGTGAACGGCAGGTCTATGGCTACACCTTC. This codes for CASSERQVYGYTF.

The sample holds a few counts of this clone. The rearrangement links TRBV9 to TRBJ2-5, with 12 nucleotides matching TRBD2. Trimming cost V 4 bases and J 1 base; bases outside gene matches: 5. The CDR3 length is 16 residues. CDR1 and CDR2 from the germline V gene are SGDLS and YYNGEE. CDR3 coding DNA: TGTGCCAGCAGCCTTGGACTAGCGGGGATCCAAGAGACCCAGTACTTC. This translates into CASSLGLAGIQETQYF.

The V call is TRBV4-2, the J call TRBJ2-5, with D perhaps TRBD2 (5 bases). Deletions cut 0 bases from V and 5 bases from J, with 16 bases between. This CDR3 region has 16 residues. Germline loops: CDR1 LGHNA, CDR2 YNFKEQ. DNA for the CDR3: TGTGCCAGCAGCCAAGACGGAGGCAGTTATAGGGAGACCCAGTACTTC. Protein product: CASSQDGGSYRETQYF.

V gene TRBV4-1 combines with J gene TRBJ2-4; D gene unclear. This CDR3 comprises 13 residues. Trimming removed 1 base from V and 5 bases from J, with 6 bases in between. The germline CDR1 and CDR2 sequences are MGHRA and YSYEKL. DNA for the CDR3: TGCGCCAGCAGCCAAGCTCGTCAAAACATTCAGTACTTC. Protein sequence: CASSQARQNIQYF.

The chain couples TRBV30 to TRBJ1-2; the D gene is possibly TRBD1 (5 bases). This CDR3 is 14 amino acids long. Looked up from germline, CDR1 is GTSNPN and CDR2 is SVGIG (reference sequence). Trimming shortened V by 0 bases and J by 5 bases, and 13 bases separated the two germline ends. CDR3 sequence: CAWSVQGEPYGYTF. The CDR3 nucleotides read TGTGCCTGGAGTGTGCAGGGCGAACCGTATGGCTACACCTTC. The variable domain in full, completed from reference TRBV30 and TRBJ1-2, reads SQTIHQWPATLVQPVGSPLSLECTVEGTSNPNLYWYRQAAGRGLQLLFYSVGIGQISSEVPQNLSASRPQDRQFILSSKKLLLSDSGFYLCAWSVQGEPYGYTFGSGTRLTVV.

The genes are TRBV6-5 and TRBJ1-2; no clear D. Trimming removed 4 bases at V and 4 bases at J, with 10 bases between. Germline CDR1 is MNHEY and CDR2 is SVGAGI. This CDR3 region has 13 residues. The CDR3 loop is CASSSRLSYGYTF. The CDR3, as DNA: TGTGCCAGCAGTTCCCGCCTGAGCTATGGCTACACCTTC.

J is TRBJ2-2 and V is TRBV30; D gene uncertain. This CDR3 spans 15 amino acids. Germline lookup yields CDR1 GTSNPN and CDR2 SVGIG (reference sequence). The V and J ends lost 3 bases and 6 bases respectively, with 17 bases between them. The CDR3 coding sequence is TGTGCCTGGAGCAAAGACTGGGTAGTGGCCGGGGAGCTGTTTTTT. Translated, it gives CAWSKDWVVAGELFF.

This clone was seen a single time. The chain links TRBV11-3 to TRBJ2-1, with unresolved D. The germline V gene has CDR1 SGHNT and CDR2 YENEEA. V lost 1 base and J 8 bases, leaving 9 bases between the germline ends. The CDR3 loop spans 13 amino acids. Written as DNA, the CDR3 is TGTGCCAGCAGCTTAGTGAGGAACCATGAGCAGTTCTTC. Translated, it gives CASSLVRNHEQFF. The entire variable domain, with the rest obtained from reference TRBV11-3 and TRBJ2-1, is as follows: EAGVVQSPRYKIIEKKQPVAFWCNPISGHNTLYWYLQNLGQGPELLIRYENEEAVDDSQLPKDRFSAERLKGVDSTLKIQPAELGDSAVYLCASSLVRNHEQFFGPGTRLTVL.

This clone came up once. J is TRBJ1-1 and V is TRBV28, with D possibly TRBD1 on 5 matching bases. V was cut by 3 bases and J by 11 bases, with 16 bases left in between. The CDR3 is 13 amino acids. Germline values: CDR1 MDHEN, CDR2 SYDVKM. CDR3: CASSLINWTQAFF. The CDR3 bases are TGTGCCAGCAGTTTGATCAATTGGACACAGGCTTTCTTT.

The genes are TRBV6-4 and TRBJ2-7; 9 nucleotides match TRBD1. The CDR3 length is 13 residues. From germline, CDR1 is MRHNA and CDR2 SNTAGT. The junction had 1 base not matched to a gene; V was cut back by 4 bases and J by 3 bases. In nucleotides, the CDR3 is TGTGCCAGCAGTGCGGACAGGGGCTACGAGCAGTACTTC. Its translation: CASSADRGYEQYF.